A single sample is the source of the 11 T cell receptor beta chains below, sequenced in a study of tumor-infiltrating lymphocytes in glioblastoma multiforme. TCRB libraries came from RNA via three nested multiplex PCR rounds. TCRdb called the multiplex PCR reads again in MiXCR, with one record for every CDR3 protein. This repertoire shows fewer than 11,000 distinct CDR3 sequences, roughly 65% found once; its top ten account for about 28%. Sequencing used brain tumor tissue. These receptors were obtained from a male donor with glioblastoma.

A remark on this clonotype: Germline and junction disagree at one end, which may indicate a read error. The rearrangement links TRBV6-5 to TRBJ2-2; 8 positions match TRBD1. The germline V gene encodes CDR1 MNHEY and CDR2 SVGAGI. The CDR3 totals 14 residues. The CDR3 DNA sequence: TGTGCCAGCAGTTATAGTCAGGGGGCCGGGGAGCTGTTATTT. Its translation is CASSYSQGAGELLF.

This clonotype was detected ten times or more. The chain couples TRBV20-1 to TRBJ2-4; 8 positions match TRBD2. Germline-derived CDR1 and CDR2 are DFQATT and SNEGSKA (reference sequence). J was trimmed by 4 bases and V by 6 bases; bases with no gene match: 8. The CDR3 runs 14 residues. CDR3 sequence: CSAIPGLGKNIQYF. The CDR3 region has the DNA TGCAGTGCAATCCCGGGACTAGGAAAAAACATTCAGTACTTC.

This clonotype was picked up one time. The chain is built from TRBV5-4 and TRBJ2-5, with D possibly being TRBD1 (5 bases). Germline loops: CDR1 SGHNT, CDR2 YYREEE (reference sequence). The CDR3 sequence is 15 residues long. Trimming cost V 1 base and J 2 bases, with 12 bases left between them. CDR3 sequence: CASSLPRQTQETQYF. CDR3 DNA sequence: TGTGCCAGCAGCTTGCCGAGACAGACACAAGAGACCCAGTACTTC.

The table lists this clonotype with a few counts. The chain couples TRBV20-1 to TRBJ1-5; weak D call: TRBD1 (5 bases). Germline loops: CDR1 DFQATT, CDR2 SNEGSKA (reference sequence). The CDR3 runs 15 residues. The CDR3, as DNA: TGCGATGCTCAGGAGGAGTTGGGGGGCAATCAGCCCCAGCATTTT. Translation gives CDAQEELGGNQPQHF.

This clonotype was seen once. The CDR3 sequence: CSVGVDRDGNTIYF. The CDR3 nucleotides are TGCAGCGTTGGAGTCGACAGGGATGGAAACACCATATATTTT. The V gene is TRBV29-1, the J gene TRBJ1-3; 7 positions match TRBD1. The CDR3 contains 14 residues. CDR1 is SQVTM and CDR2 is ANQGSEA in the germline V gene. V shed 4 bases, J shed 3 bases, and the junction held 6 bases outside the gene matches.

This clonotype showed up many times. The chain employs TRBV5-1 and TRBJ2-5; maybe TRBD2 (5 bases). The CDR3 has 14 residues. The V end was cut by 3 bases, the J end by 4 bases, with 13 bases between. Germline CDR1 SGHRS, CDR2 YFSETQ. The CDR3 loop is CASSSFEEGETQYF. DNA of the CDR3: TGCGCCAGCAGCTCCTTCGAAGAGGGAGAGACCCAGTACTTC.

Turning to this clonotype: Being one base from a much bigger clone, this may be a read error. The chain is built from TRBV2 and TRBJ1-1; no clear D. V lost 3 bases and J 1 base, leaving 12 bases between the germline ends. CDR1 SNHLY and CDR2 FYNNEI come from the germline V gene. The CDR3 runs 15 residues. CDR3 sequence (DNA): TGTGCCAGCAGTGAGGATGGGTCGCCGAACACTGAAGCTTTCTTT. Translated, it gives CASSEDGSPNTEAFF.

A note on this clonotype: Likely a read error: the CDR3 ends without its conserved phenylalanine or tryptophan. The chain carries TRBV11-2 and TRBJ2-2; TRBD2 aligns across 7 bases. The CDR3 is 20 amino acids. Germline-derived CDR1 and CDR2 are SGHAT and FQNNGV. The CDR3: CVSAPSFGQGLAVNTGELFC. The CDR3 DNA is TGTGTCAGCGCCCCCTCATTCGGCCAAGGGCTAGCGGTAAACACCGGGGAGCTGTTTTGT.

Remarks on this clonotype: The junction departs from germline at one end; a sequencing error may be responsible. The chain uses TRBV11-2 and TRBJ2-1; a weak D match, TRBD1 (5 bases). The CDR3 covers 17 residues. Germline V CDR1 and CDR2: SGHAT, FQNNGV. CDR3 residues: CTSSVAVKGPSRNEQFF. The CDR3 DNA reads as TGTACCAGCAGCGTAGCAGTAAAGGGGCCTTCGCGCAATGAGCAGTTCTTC.

In its sample, this clonotype was seen many times. The chain uses TRBV28 and TRBJ1-6; D is uncertain. V shed 2 bases and J shed 7 bases, with 15 bases lying between them. CDR1 is MDHEN and CDR2 is SYDVKM in the germline V gene. The CDR3 runs to 16 residues. The CDR3 loop is CASSLPLTAGNSPLHF. The CDR3 bases are TGTGCCAGCAGTTTACCTTTAACGGCGGGCAATTCACCCCTCCACTTT. Full variable domain (remainder filled in from reference TRBV28 and TRBJ1-6): DVKVTQSSRYLVKRTGEKVFLECVQDMDHENMFWYRQDPGLGLRLIYFSYDVKMKEKGDIPEGYSVSREKKERFSLILESASTNQTSMYLCASSLPLTAGNSPLHFGNGTRLTVT.

With regard to this clonotype: The CDR3 end shows no conserved phenylalanine or tryptophan, and so a read error is likely. The V call is TRBV20-1, the J call TRBJ2-1; maybe TRBD1 (5 bases). CDR3 size: 14 residues. CDR1 is DFQATT, CDR2 SNEGSKA, per germline (reference sequence). The CDR3 nucleotides are TGCAGCGCTAGAGATGAGGCAGGGCAGTATGAGCAGTTCTCC. This codes for CSARDEAGQYEQFS.